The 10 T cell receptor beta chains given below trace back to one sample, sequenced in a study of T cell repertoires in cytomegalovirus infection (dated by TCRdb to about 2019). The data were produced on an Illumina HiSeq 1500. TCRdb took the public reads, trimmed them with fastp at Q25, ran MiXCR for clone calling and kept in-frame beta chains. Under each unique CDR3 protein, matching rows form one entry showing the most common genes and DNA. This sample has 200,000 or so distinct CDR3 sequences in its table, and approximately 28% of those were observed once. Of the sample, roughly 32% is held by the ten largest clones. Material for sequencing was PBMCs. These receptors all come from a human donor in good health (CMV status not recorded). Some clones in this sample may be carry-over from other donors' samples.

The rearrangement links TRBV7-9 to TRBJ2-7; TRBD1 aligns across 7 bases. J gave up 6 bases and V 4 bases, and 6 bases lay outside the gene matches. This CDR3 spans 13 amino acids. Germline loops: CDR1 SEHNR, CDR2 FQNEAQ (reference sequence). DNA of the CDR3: TGTGCCAGCAGCTATGGGAAGGGGGCCGAGCAGTACTTC. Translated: CASSYGKGAEQYF.

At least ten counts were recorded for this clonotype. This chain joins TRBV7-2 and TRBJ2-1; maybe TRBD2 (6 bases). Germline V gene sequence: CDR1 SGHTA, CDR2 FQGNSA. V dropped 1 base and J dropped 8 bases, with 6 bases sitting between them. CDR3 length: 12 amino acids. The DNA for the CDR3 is TGTGCCAGCAGCTTAGGGGGGGATGAGCAGTTCTTC. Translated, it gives CASSLGGDEQFF.

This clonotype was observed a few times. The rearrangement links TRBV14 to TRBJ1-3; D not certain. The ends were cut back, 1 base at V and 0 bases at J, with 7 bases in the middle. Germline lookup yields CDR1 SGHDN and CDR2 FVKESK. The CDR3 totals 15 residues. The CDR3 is CASSQVASSGNTIYF. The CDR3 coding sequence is TGTGCCAGCAGCCAAGTAGCCAGCTCTGGAAACACCATATATTTT.

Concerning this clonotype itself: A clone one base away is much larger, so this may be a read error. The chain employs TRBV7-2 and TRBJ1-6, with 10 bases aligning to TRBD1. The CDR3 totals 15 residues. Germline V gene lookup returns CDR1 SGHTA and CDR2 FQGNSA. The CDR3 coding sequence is TGTGCCAGCAGGGGGACAGGGGAACGGGATTCACCCATCCACTTT. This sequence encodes CASRGTGERDSPIHF.

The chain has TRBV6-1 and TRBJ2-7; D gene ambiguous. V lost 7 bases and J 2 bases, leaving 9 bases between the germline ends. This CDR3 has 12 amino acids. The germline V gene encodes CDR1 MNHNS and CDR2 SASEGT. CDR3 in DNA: TGTGCCAGCAAAACAGATCCCTACGAGCAGTACTTC. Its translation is CASKTDPYEQYF.

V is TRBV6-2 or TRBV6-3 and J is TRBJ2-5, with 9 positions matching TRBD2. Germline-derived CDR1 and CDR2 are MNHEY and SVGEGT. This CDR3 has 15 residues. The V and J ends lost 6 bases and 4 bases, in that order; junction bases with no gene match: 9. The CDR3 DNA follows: TGTGCCAGCAGCCCTGCAGCGGGGGGTGGAGAGACCCAGTACTTC. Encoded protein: CASSPAAGGGETQYF.

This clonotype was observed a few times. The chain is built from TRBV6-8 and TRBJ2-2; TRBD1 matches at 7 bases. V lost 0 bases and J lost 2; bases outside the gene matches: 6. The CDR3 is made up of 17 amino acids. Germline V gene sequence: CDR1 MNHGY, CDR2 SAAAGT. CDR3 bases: TGTGCCAGCAGTTACTCGTTGGGGACAGCTAACACCGGGGAGCTGTTTTTT. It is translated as CASSYSLGTANTGELFF.

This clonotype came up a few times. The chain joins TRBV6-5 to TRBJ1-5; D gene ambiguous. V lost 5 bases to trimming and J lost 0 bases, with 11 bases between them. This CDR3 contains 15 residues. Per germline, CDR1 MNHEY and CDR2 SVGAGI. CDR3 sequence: CASSEGGGSNQPQHF. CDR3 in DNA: TGTGCCAGCAGTGAGGGTGGCGGTAGCAATCAGCCCCAGCATTTT.

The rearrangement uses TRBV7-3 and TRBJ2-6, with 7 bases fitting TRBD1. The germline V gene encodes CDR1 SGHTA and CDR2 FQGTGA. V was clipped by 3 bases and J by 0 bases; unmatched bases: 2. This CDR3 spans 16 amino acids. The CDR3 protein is CASSFEGASGANVLTF. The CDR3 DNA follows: TGTGCCAGCAGCTTTGAGGGGGCCTCTGGGGCCAACGTCCTGACTTTC. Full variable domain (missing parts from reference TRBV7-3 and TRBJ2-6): GAGVSQTPSNKVTEKGKYVELRCDPISGHTALYWYRQSLGQGPEFLIYFQGTGAADDSGLPNDRFFAVRPEGSVSTLKIQRTERGDSAVYLCASSFEGASGANVLTFGAGSRLTVL.

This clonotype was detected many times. The CDR3 loop reads CASRATDNEQFF. CDR3 DNA: TGTGCCAGCAGAGCGACAGACAATGAGCAGTTCTTC. The rearrangement joins TRBV12-3 or TRBV12-4 to TRBJ2-1, with TRBD1 as a possible D gene (5 bases). The CDR3 runs 12 residues. V lost 6 bases and J lost 5, with 8 bases in between.